The present T cell receptor beta chain was sequenced within a study of cytomegalovirus exposure and HLA in healthy donors. Both 60 Vbeta primers and 13 Jbeta primers went into the PCR. The assay was immunoSEQ multiplex PCR, and TCRdb's table has in-frame clones only and misses some. The sample consists of about 98,000 clones, about 69% of them appearing once. A remark on this clone: What it binds is unknown.

Study observations and caveats: The study dropped some indistinguishable V segments, TRBV6-2 and TRBV6-3 among them. CMV serostatus alone was available as immune exposure information.

The CDR3 loop spans 18 amino acids. Germline trimming cut 0 bases from V and 0 bases from J; bases unmatched to any gene: 5. CDR1 MGHRA and CDR2 YSYEKL come from the germline V gene. The chain carries TRBV4-1 and TRBJ2-6; the match to TRBD1 covers 7 bases. This receptor was identified in a human donor in good health. The sequencing sample was made of PBMCs. CDR3 nucleotide sequence: TGCGCCAGCAGCCAAGATAGGACAGGACCCTCTGGGGCCAACGTCCTGACTTTC. Translating it yields CASSQDRTGPSGANVLTF.